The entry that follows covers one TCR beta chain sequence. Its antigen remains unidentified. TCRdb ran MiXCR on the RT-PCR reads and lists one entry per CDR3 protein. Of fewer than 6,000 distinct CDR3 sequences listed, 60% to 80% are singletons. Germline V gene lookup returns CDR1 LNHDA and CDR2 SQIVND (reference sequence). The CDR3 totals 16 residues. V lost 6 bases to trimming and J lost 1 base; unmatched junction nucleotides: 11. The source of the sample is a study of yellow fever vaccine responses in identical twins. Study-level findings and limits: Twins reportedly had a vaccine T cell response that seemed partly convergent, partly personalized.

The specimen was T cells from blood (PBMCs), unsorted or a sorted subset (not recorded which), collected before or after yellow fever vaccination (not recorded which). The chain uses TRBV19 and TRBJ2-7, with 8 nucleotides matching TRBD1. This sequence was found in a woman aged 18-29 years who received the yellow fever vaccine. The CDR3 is CASRDAWTGWSYEQYF. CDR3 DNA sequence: TGTGCCAGTAGGGACGCGTGGACAGGGTGGTCCTACGAGCAGTACTTC.